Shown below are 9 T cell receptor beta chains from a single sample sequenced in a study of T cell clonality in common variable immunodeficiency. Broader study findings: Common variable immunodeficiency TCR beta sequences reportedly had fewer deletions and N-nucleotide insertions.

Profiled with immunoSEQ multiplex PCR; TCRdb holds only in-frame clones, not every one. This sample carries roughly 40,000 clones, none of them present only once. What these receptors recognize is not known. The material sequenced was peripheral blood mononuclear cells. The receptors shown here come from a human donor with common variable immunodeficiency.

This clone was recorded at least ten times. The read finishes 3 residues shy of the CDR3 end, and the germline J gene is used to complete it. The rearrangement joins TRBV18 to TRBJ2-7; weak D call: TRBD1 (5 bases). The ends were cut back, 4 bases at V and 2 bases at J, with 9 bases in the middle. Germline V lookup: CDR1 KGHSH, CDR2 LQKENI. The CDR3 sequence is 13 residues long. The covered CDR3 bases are TGTGCCAGCTCACAGGGGCCGGCCTACGAG. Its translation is CASSQGPAYE. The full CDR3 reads CASSQGPAYEQYF. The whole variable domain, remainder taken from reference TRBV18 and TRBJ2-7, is NAGVMQNPRHLVRRRGQEARLRCSPMKGHSHVYWYRQLPEEGLKFMVYLQKENIIDESGMPKERFSAEFPKEGPSILRIQQVVRGDSAAYFCASSQGPAYEQYFGPGTRLTVT.

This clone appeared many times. CDR3 DNA, as far as it was read: TGTGCCAGCAGTGGGACAGATAGCAATCAGCCC. Translating it yields CASSGTDSNQP. The whole CDR3 region reads CASSGTDSNQPQHF. The rearrangement joins TRBV2 to TRBJ1-5; D might be TRBD1 (6 bases). With the read ending 3 residues before the CDR3 end, the germline J gene is used to fill in that end. The germline CDR1 and CDR2 sequences are SNHLY and FYNNEI. Trimming removed 4 bases at V and 0 bases at J, with 7 bases between. The CDR3 totals 14 residues.

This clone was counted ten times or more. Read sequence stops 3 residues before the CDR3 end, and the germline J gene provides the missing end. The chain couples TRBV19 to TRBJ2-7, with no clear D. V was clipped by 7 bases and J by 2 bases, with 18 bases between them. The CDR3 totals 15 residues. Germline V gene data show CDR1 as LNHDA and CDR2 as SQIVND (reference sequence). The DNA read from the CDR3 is TGTGCCAGTAAGTCAATGGGCTCGACCCCCTACGAG. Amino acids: CASKSMGSTPYE. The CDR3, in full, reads CASKSMGSTPYEQYF.

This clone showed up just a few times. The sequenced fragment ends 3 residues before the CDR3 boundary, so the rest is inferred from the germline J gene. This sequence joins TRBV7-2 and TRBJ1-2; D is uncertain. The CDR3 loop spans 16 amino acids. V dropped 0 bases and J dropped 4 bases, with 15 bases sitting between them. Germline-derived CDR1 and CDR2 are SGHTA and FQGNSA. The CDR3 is CASSLARAERGYGYTF. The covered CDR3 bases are TGTGCCAGCAGCTTAGCGCGGGCAGAGCGAGGCTATGGC.

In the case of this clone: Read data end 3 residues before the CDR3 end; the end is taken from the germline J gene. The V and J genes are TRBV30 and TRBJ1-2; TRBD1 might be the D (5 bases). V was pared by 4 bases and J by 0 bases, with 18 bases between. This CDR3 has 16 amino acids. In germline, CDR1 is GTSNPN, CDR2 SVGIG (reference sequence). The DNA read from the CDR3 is TGTGCCTGGACCGGGGGTTCGACAGCCGCTAACTATGGC. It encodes CAWTGGSTAANYG. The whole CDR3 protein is CAWTGGSTAANYGYTF.

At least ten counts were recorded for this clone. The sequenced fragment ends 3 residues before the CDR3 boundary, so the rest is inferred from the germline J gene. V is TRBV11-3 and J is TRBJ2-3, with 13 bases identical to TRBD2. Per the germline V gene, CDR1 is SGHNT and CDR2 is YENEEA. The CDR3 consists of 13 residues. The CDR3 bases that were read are TGTGCCAGCAGCCCCGGACTAGCGGGAGCG. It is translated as CASSPGLAGA. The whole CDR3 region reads CASSPGLAGAQYF.

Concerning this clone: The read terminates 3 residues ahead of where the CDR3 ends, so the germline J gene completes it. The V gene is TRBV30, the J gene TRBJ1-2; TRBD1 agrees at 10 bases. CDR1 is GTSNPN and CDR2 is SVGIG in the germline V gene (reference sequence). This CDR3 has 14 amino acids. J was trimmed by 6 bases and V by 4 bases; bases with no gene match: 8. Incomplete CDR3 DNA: TGTGCCTGGACCTCGGACAGGGGGATGCATGGC. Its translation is CAWTSDRGMHG. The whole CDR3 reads CAWTSDRGMHGYTF.

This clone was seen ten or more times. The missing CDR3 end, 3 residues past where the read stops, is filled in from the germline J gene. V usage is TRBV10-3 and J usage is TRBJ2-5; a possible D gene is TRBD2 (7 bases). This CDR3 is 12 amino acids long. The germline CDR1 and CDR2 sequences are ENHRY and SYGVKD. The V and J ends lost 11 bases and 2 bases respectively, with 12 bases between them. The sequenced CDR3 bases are TGTGCCTCCGGGGGGCAGCAAGAGACC. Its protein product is CASGGQQET. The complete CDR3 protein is CASGGQQETQYF.

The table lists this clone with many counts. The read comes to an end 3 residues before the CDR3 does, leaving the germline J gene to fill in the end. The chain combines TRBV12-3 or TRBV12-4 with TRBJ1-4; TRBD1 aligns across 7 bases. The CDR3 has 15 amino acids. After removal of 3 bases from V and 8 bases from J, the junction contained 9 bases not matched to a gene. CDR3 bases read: TGTGCCAGCAGTTTCGGGACAGCCTTGGCGGAAAAA. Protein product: CASSFGTALAEK. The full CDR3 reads CASSFGTALAEKLFF.